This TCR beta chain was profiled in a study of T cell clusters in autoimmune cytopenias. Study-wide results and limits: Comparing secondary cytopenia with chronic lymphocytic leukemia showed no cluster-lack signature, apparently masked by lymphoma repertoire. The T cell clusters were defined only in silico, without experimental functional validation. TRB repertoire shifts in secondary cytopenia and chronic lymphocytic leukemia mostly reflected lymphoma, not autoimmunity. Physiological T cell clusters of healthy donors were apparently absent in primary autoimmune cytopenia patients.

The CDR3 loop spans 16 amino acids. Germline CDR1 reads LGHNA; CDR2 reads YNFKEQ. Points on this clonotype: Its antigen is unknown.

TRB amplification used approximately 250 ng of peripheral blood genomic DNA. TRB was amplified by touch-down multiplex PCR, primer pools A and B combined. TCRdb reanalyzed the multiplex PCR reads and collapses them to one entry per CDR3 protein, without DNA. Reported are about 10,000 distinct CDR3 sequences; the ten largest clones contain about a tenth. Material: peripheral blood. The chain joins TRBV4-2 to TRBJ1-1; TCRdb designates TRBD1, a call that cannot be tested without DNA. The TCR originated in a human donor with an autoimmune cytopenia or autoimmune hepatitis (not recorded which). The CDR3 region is CASSPERATVNTEAFF.